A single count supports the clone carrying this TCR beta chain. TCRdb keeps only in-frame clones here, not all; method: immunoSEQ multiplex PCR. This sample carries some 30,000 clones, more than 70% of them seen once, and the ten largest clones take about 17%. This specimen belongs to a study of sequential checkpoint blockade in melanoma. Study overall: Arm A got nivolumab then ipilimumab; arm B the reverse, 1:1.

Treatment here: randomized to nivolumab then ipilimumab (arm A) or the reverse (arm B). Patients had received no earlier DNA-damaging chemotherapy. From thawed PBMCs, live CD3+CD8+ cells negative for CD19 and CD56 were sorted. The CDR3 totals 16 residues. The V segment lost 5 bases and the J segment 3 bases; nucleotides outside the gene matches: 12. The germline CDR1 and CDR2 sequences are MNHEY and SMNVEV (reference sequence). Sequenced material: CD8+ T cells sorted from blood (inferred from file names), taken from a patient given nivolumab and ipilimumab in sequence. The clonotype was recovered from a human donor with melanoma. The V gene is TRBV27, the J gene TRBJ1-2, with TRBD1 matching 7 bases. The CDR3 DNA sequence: TGTGCCAGCAGTCTGGTAGGGACAGTCGGATACTATGGCTACACCTTC. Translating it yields CASSLVGTVGYYGYTF.